The TCR beta chain under discussion was sequenced for a study of blood T cell repertoires in COVID-19. Looking at the study overall: Both acute and convalescent COVID-19 samples were obtained from the United States, Italy and Spain. In each case, the material was cDNA or gDNA derived from T cells, B-cell-depleted T cells, or PBMCs.

Per the original data handling: Amplification from reference gene primers served as the basis for estimated nucleated cell counts. Here immunoSEQ multiplex PCR was the method, and the copy in TCRdb shows in-frame clones only, minus some. The V and J calls and clone size are taken from that table; D and trimming were inferred from the DNA. In the table there are 150,000 to 200,000 clones, just over 85% of which are singletons. The V and J ends lost 3 bases and 8 bases respectively, with 22 bases between them. Germline CDR1 DFQATT, CDR2 SNEGSKA (reference sequence). The CDR3 spans 15 residues. The chain has TRBV20-1 and TRBJ1-2; D possibly corresponds to TRBD1 (5 bases). This clonotype was obtained from a man in his fifties or sixties with acute or convalescent COVID-19. Material for sequencing was peripheral blood. The CDR3 DNA is TGCAGTGCTAGTCTAGCGGGGCGGGCCCCTGAGGGCTACACCTTC. It codes for CSASLAGRAPEGYTF.